This T cell receptor (beta chain) was recorded in a study of T cells after yellow fever vaccination. About the research overall: Preparation of fractions with low cell numbers was performed using SMART-Seq v4 Ultra Low Input.

This clonotype was counted only a few times. Its antigen is unknown. One entry per CDR3 protein results from TCRdb running MiXCR on the 5' RACE reads. Of 150,000 to 200,000 distinct CDR3 sequences in the sample, 5.5% to 8% were seen once. General observations from the study: Clones that expanded after primary vaccination mostly reappeared after the booster (96% CD4, 75% to 90% CD8).

Germline assignment: CDR1 MNHEY and CDR2 SVGEGT. Trimming shortened V by 2 bases and J by 2 bases, and 17 bases separated the two germline ends. The CDR3 runs to 17 residues. The clonotype was recovered from a man younger than 35 who received the YFV17D yellow fever vaccine. The chain carries TRBV6-2 or TRBV6-3 and TRBJ2-3; D might be TRBD2 (6 bases). The specimen was CD4+ T cells sorted from PBMCs, collected on the day of the first yellow fever vaccination. CDR3 sequence (DNA): TGTGCCAGCAGTTACCCGAGCCGCGGGGCTCACACAGATACGCAGTATTTT. Translation gives CASSYPSRGAHTDTQYF.